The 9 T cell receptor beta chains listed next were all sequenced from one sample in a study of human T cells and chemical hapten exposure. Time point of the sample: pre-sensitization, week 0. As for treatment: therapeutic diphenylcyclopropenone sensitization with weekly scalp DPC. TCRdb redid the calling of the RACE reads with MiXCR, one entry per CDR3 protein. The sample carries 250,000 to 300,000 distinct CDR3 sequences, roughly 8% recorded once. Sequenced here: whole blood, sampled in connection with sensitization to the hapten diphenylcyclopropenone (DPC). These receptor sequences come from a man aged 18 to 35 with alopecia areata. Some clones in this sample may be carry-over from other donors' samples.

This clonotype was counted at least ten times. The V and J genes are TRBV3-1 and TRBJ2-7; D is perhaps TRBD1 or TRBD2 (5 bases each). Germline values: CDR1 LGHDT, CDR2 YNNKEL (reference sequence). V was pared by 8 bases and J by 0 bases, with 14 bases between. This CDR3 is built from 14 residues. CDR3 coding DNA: TGTGCCAGCTCCGGGACGCATACCTCCTACGAGCAGTACTTC. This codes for CASSGTHTSYEQYF.

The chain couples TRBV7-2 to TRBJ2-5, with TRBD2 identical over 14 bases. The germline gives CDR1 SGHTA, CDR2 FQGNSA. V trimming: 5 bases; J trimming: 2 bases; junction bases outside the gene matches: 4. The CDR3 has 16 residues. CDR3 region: CASSMTSGGVQETQYF. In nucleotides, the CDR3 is TGTGCCAGCAGCATGACTAGCGGGGGGGTACAAGAGACCCAGTACTTC.

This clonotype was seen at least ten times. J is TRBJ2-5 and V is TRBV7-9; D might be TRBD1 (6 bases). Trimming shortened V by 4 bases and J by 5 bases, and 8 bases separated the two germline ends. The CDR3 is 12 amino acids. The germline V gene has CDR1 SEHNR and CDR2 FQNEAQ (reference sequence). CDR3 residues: CASSSQGETQYF. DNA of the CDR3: TGTGCCAGCAGCTCCCAGGGGGAGACCCAGTACTTC.

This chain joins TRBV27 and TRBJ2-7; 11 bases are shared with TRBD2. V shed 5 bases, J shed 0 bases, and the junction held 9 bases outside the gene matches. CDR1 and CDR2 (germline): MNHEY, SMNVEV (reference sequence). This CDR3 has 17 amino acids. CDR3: CASSTRTSGWSSYEQYF. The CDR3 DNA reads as TGTGCCAGCAGTACCAGGACTAGCGGGTGGAGCTCCTACGAGCAGTACTTC.

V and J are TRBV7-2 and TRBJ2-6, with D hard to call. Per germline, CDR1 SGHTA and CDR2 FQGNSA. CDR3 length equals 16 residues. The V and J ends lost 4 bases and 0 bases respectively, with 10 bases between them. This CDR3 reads CASSWHVPSGANVLTF. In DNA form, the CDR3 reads TGTGCCAGCAGCTGGCACGTTCCCTCTGGGGCCAACGTCCTGACTTTC. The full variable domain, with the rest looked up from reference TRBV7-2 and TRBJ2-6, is GAGVSQSPSNKVTEKGKDVELRCDPISGHTALYWYRQSLGQGLEFLIYFQGNSAPDKSGLPSDRFSAERTGGSVSTLTIQRTQQEDSAVYLCASSWHVPSGANVLTFGAGSRLTVL.

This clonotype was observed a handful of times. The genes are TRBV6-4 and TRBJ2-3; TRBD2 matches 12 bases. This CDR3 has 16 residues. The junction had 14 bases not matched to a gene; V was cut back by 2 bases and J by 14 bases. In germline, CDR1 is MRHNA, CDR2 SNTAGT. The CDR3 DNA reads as TGTGCCAGCAGTGACGCGGGACTAGCGGGTCTGACGGAGTTGTATTTT. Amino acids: CASSDAGLAGLTELYF.

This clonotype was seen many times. CDR3 DNA: TGTGCCAGCAGCCAAGTGGGACAGGGAGATACGCAGTATTTT. Residues: CASSQVGQGDTQYF. V usage is TRBV4-2 and J usage is TRBJ2-3; TRBD1 agrees at 9 bases. Germline CDR1 LGHNA, CDR2 YNFKEQ. The CDR3 contains 14 residues. J lost 5 bases, V lost 1 base, and 1 base had no gene match.

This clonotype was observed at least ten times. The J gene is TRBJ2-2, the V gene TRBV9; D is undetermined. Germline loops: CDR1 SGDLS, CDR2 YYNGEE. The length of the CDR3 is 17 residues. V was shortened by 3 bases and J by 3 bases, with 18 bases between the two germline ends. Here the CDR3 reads CASSATPASEDTGELFF. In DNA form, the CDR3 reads TGTGCCAGCAGCGCGACCCCCGCCTCCGAGGACACCGGGGAGCTGTTTTTT.

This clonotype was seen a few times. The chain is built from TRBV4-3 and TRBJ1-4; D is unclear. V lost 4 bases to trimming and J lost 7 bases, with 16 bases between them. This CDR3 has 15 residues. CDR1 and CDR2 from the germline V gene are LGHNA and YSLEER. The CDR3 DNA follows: TGCGCCAGCAGCCCCCACACTCCTTCGAGTGAAAAACTGTTTTTT. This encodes CASSPHTPSSEKLFF.